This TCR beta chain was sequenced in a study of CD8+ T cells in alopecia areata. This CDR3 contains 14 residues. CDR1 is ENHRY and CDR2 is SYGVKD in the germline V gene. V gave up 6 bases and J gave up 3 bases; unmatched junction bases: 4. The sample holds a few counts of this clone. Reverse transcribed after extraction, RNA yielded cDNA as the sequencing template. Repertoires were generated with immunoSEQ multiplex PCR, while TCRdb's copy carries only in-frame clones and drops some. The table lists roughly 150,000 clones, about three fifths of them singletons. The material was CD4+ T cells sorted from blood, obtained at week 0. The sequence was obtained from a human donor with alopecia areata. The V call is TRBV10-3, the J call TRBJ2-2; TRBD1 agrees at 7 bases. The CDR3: CAISPDRHTGELFF. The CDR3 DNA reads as TGTGCCATCAGCCCGGACAGGCACACCGGGGAGCTGTTTTTT.